This T cell receptor (beta chain) was retrieved from a study of OX40 agonist ivuxolimab in advanced cancers. Overall study context: Dose-escalation subjects each had hepatocellular carcinoma, melanoma, renal cell or head and neck cancer.

Method: immunoSEQ multiplex PCR; TCRdb's copy keeps in-frame clones and lacks some. The repertoire includes some 83,000 clones, around 83% of them detected once, and 5.5% to 7% sits in the top ten. CDR1 is SGHDT and CDR2 is YYEEEE in the germline V gene. With 4 bases removed from V and 0 bases from J, the gap between germline ends came to 14 bases. This CDR3 region has 15 residues. The material was CD4+ or CD8+ T cells sorted from blood, obtained in a trial of the OX40 agonist ivuxolimab. The chain carries TRBV5-6 and TRBJ2-7; D is ambiguous. The clonotype comes from an adult with an advanced solid tumor such as melanoma, head and neck, liver or kidney cancer. CDR3 DNA sequence: TGTGCCAGCAGCCTACTCTCCGGAAGCTCCTACGAGCAGTACTTC. It translates to CASSLLSGSSYEQYF.